This T cell receptor beta chain was documented in a study of blood T cell repertoires in COVID-19. Looking at the study overall: Samples representing acute and convalescent COVID-19 were sourced from the United States, Italy and Spain. Sources were T cells, B-cell-depleted T cells, or PBMCs; the material itself was cDNA or gDNA.

Germline CDR1 is SNHLY and CDR2 is FYNNEI. Deletions cut 2 bases from V and 4 bases from J, with 8 bases between. This CDR3 has 13 residues. In the source study's methods: Estimation of nucleated cell counts relied on the amplification of reference gene primers. Using immunoSEQ multiplex PCR, the repertoire was profiled, and TCRdb retains in-frame clones only, with some absent. V, J and clone size reflect that table, while D and trimming were determined from the DNA. The sample holds some 220,000 clones; around 82% are singletons and the top ten take about 3%. The sequenced material came from peripheral blood. The genes are TRBV2 and TRBJ1-2; D unclear. The receptor was derived from a woman aged 25 to 39 who had recovered from COVID-19. DNA of the CDR3: TGTGCCAGCAGTGAATCAAACAGCTATGGCTACACCTTC. As protein: CASSESNSYGYTF.